The clone carrying this T cell receptor beta chain was seen only a few times. The antigen is unknown. These data belong to a study of cytomegalovirus exposure and HLA in healthy donors. The study's findings and limits: A later analysis linked a missense variant in DCLRE1C to the trimming of TCR beta V and J genes. Roughly even sequencing depth across donors was the assumption behind the presence/absence analyses. Sequences of the TCR beta chain were said to predict the HLA-A and HLA-B alleles of most subjects accurately.

60 Vbeta and 13 Jbeta primers were used in PCR. Clones were sequenced by immunoSEQ multiplex PCR, and TCRdb holds only the in-frame ones, with some missing. The repertoire includes under 150,000 clones, over 80% of them detected once, and about 1.5% sits in the top ten. The receptor was isolated from a man in his forties or fifties in good health and CMV-seronegative. Sequencing input: PBMCs.

The CDR3 coding sequence is TGTGCCAGTAGTATAGACCGGACTAGCGGGAGGGTTCGGGCCAATGAGCAGTTCTTC. This gives the protein CASSIDRTSGRVRANEQFF. The chain has TRBV19 and TRBJ2-1, with 15 bases fitting TRBD2. This CDR3 spans 19 amino acids. V trimming: 0 bases; J trimming: 6 bases; junction bases outside the gene matches: 9. Germline V gene data show CDR1 as LNHDA and CDR2 as SQIVND (reference sequence).